This T cell receptor (beta chain) was identified during a study of metastatic and nonmetastatic thyroid tumors. Findings of the study overall: Versus benign nodules, malignant thyroid tumors reportedly had significantly higher TCR beta diversity, in blood and tumor.

Trimming took 6 bases from V and 3 from J, leaving 7 bases between them. This CDR3 contains 12 residues. Germline lookup yields CDR1 MNHNS and CDR2 SASEGT. This clone was recorded at least ten times. Antigen unknown. Under the authors' procedure: Differences in CDR3 between clinicopathological groups were drawn on to build a classifier intended to discriminate distant-metastatic papillary thyroid cancer patients. TCRdb re-clonotyped the PCR reads via MiXCR. The V and J calls, along with clone size, are taken from TCRdb and not from the paper's own processing. The sample lists tens of thousands of clones; roughly 20% were seen once. Ahead of thyroid surgery, no patient had received treatment of any kind.

The chain recombines TRBV6-1 with TRBJ2-3; D is unclear. This sequence originates from a female donor with papillary thyroid cancer or a benign thyroid nodule (not recorded which). Some clones in this sample may be carry-over from other donors' samples. Source material: blood. For the CDR3, the DNA is TGTGCCAGCAGCGCGACAACAGATACGCAGTATTTT. Amino acids: CASSATTDTQYF.